Included here is one TCR beta chain sequence, with context. The sample comes from a study of blood T cells in healthy people across ages. Per germline, CDR1 SQVTM and CDR2 ANQGSEA. CDR3 length: 16 amino acids. V was shortened by 7 bases and J by 12 bases, with 33 bases between the two germline ends. Then a second PCR, running about 6 to 12 cycles, was carried out with a sample-barcoded 5' primer and a J-beta primer mix. TCRdb itself ran the 5' RACE reads through MiXCR, one entry per CDR3 protein. The sample records around 1.5 million distinct CDR3 sequences, around 55% being singletons. The sequence was obtained from a man aged 18-30 years in good health. Material: blood. This chain uses TRBV29-1 with TRBJ1-2, with D possibly TRBD1 on 6 matching bases. The CDR3: CSAEEVQGLRWGGNTF. As DNA, the CDR3 is TGCAGCGCGGAAGAGGTACAGGGCCTCCGGTGGGGAGGAAACACCTTC.